Below are 13 T cell receptor beta chains sequenced from a single sample in a study of Ad26.COV2.S vaccination and SARS-CoV-2 variants. TCRdb's table, derived via immunoSEQ multiplex PCR, lists solely in-frame clones and lacks some. This sample carries fewer than 800,000 clones, more than 80% of them seen once, and the ten largest clones take nearly 1.5%. The treatment is: some 20 received Ad26.COV2.S at low or high dose, single or two shots; about five received placebo; per-sample allocation not given. At day 63 after the first vaccine or placebo injection, samples were drawn. Source: peripheral blood, taken in a trial of Ad26.COV2.S vaccine versus placebo. The receptors here all came from a person aged 18-60 years who received the Ad26.COV2.S COVID-19 vaccine or a placebo.

This clone was seen only once. The chain uses TRBV6-5 and TRBJ1-3; D ambiguous. CDR3 size: 15 residues. The germline CDR1 and CDR2 sequences are MNHEY and SVGAGI. V was shortened by 0 bases and J by 0 bases, with 6 bases between the two germline ends. The CDR3 coding sequence is TGTGCCAGCAGTTACTCGGCGGACTCTGGAAACACCATATATTTT. Translated: CASSYSADSGNTIYF.

The chain uses TRBV7-9 and TRBJ1-2; maybe TRBD1 (5 bases). This CDR3 contains 13 residues. Trimming cost V 4 bases and J 3 bases, with 9 bases left between them. The germline V gene has CDR1 SEHNR and CDR2 FQNEAQ (reference sequence). The CDR3: CASSSDRDYGYTF. CDR3 DNA: TGTGCCAGCAGCTCCGACAGAGACTATGGCTACACCTTC.

This rearrangement joins TRBV5-4 to TRBJ1-1, with a possible D match to TRBD1 (6 bases). Trimming removed 3 bases at V and 7 bases at J, with 16 bases between. This CDR3 is 14 amino acids long. CDR1 and CDR2 from the germline V gene are SGHNT and YYREEE (reference sequence). CDR3 in DNA: TGTGCCAGCAGCTACGGACAGCCAAGGTATGAAGCTTTCTTT. Translation gives CASSYGQPRYEAFF.

The chain has TRBV3-1 (or the pseudogene TRBV3-2) and TRBJ2-1; 8 nucleotides line up with TRBD2. In germline, CDR1 is LGHDT, CDR2 YNNKEL (reference sequence). This CDR3 is built from 17 residues. V lost 8 bases and J lost 8; bases outside the gene matches: 20. The CDR3 DNA reads as TGTGCCAGCCGGATGGGCAAAGCGGGAGCAAGCTGGGATGAGCAGTTCTTC. This gives the protein CASRMGKAGASWDEQFF.

Worth noting for this clone: The junction and the germline gene differ at one end; a read error may be behind it. V gene TRBV2 combines with J gene TRBJ1-2, with TRBD1 matching 12 bases. In germline, CDR1 is SNHLY, CDR2 FYNNEI. The CDR3 is 13 residues long. The chain's CDR3 is CASSGRDRGHGGF. CDR3 coding DNA: TGTGCCAGCAGTGGCCGGGACAGGGGGCATGGGGGCTTC.

This chain's CDR3 is CASSSTGGTYGYTF. CDR3 DNA sequence: TGTGCCAGCAGCTCGACAGGGGGCACCTATGGCTACACCTTC. The V gene is TRBV5-5, the J gene TRBJ1-2, with TRBD1 matching over 10 bases. The CDR3 has 14 amino acids. Germline assignment: CDR1 SGHKS and CDR2 YYEKEE (reference sequence). After removal of 3 bases from V and 4 bases from J, the junction contained 3 bases not matched to a gene.

This clone was seen many times. Here the CDR3 reads CSASRGDLPLQFF. The CDR3, as DNA: TGCAGTGCTAGTAGGGGGGACCTTCCCCTTCAGTTCTTC. This chain uses TRBV20-1 with TRBJ2-1; D is tentatively TRBD1 or TRBD2 (6 bases each). V was cut by 3 bases and J by 13 bases, with 19 bases left in between. The CDR3 spans 13 residues. In germline, CDR1 is DFQATT, CDR2 SNEGSKA (reference sequence).

This clone was recorded only once. The chain employs TRBV5-1 and TRBJ1-4, with D possibly being TRBD1 (6 bases). The CDR3 runs to 16 residues. CDR1 is SGHRS and CDR2 is YFSETQ in the germline V gene. The V end was cut by 5 bases, the J end by 8 bases, with 22 bases between. The CDR3 bases are TGCGCCAGCAGGGACCACATACAGGGAAAGTCAGAAAAACTGTTTTTT. This gives the protein CASRDHIQGKSEKLFF.

This sequence joins TRBV4-3 and TRBJ1-2, with a weak D call TRBD1 (5 bases). Per germline, CDR1 LGHNA and CDR2 YSLEER. V lost 1 base and J 8 bases, leaving 14 bases between the germline ends. The CDR3 has 14 amino acids. The CDR3 DNA reads TGCGCCAGCAGCCAAGCACAGGTTTCGCAGGGCTACACCTTC. It yields the protein CASSQAQVSQGYTF.

The chain links TRBV12-3 or TRBV12-4 to TRBJ1-1; D remains unclear. Trimming removed 3 bases at V and 1 base at J, with 6 bases between. The CDR3 totals 13 residues. The DNA of the CDR3 is TGTGCCAGCAGTTTGAGCCCGAACACTGAAGCTTTCTTT. It codes for CASSLSPNTEAFF.

The rearrangement uses TRBV3-1 (or the pseudogene TRBV3-2) and TRBJ2-5; D is unresolved. Trimming took 1 base from V and 4 from J, leaving 13 bases between them. CDR1 and CDR2 from the germline V gene are LGHDT and YNNKEL (reference sequence). The CDR3 spans 15 residues. CDR3 region: CASSQGSSTGETQYF. The CDR3, as DNA: TGTGCCAGCAGCCAAGGCAGCTCAACGGGAGAGACCCAGTACTTC.

The chain has TRBV2 and TRBJ1-1; D is ambiguous. CDR1 and CDR2 (germline): SNHLY, FYNNEI. The V end lost 5 bases, the J end lost 1 base, and 11 bases lay between the germline ends. The CDR3 runs 14 residues. CDR3 amino acids: CASSPNGPNTEAFF. The DNA of the CDR3 is TGTGCCAGCAGTCCCAACGGACCGAACACTGAAGCTTTCTTT.

Details on this clone: Other DNA sequences in the same sample also yield this CDR3. The rearrangement links TRBV2 to TRBJ2-3; D remains unclear. CDR3 length: 11 residues. V was pared by 4 bases and J by 6 bases, with 5 bases between. In germline, CDR1 is SNHLY, CDR2 FYNNEI. CDR3: CASSVLDTQYF. The CDR3 DNA sequence: TGTGCCAGCAGTGTGTTGGATACGCAGTATTTT.